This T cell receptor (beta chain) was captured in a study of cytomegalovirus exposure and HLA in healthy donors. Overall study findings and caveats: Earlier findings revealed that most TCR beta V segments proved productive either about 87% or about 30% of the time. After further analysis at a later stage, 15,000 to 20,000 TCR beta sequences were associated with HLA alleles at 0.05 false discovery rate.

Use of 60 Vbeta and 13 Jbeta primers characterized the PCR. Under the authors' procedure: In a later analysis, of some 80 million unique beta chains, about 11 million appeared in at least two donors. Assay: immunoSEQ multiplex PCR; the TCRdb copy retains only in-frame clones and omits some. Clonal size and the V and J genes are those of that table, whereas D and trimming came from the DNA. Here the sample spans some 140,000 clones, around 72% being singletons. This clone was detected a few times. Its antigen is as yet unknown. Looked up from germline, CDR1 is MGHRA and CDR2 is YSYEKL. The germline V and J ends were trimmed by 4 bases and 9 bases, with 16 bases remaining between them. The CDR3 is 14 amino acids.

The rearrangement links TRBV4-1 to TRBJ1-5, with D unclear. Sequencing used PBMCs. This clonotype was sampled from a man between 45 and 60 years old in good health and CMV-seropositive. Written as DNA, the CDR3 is TGCGCCAGCAGCCTCGGGCGGGTCATAGGGCCCCAGCATTTT. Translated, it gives CASSLGRVIGPQHF.